The clone carrying this T cell receptor (beta chain) was counted only a few times. This specimen includes other DNA sequences encoding the same CDR3. Only in-frame clones appear in the TCRdb table, and some are missing; sequencing was by immunoSEQ multiplex PCR. The sample holds about 270,000 clones, nearly 90% seen once. Participants had their cohort set by participant-reported clinical history. The sample comes from a study of blood T cell repertoires in COVID-19. From germline, CDR1 is MDHEN and CDR2 SYDVKM. CDR3 size: 16 residues. Trimming stripped 1 base from V and 1 base from J, with 11 bases between.

J is TRBJ1-5 and V is TRBV28; maybe TRBD1 (6 bases). Sample: PBMCs or T cells enriched from blood (not recorded which). The source of this sequence is a woman in her sixties or seventies who had recovered from COVID-19. The CDR3 sequence: CASSLSRTVSNQPQHF. CDR3 bases: TGTGCCAGCAGTTTATCTAGGACAGTGAGCAATCAGCCCCAGCATTTT.